This TCR beta chain was sequenced during a study of blood T cell repertoires in COVID-19. The overall study: Acute-phase and convalescent COVID-19 samples originated in the United States, Italy and Spain.

Profiled with immunoSEQ multiplex PCR; TCRdb holds only in-frame clones, not every one. Counted here are roughly 180,000 clones, around 85% occurring once; the ten biggest clones make up approximately 8%. The CDR3 contains 13 residues. V lost 3 bases and J 1 base, leaving 7 bases between the germline ends. What was sequenced was peripheral blood. The rearrangement joins TRBV12-3 or TRBV12-4 to TRBJ2-7; D unresolved. The clonotype was recovered from a woman aged 60-70 years with acute or convalescent COVID-19. CDR3 sequence (DNA): TGTGCCAGCAGTTTCTCCCCGTCCTACGAGCAGTACTTC. Its translation: CASSFSPSYEQYF.